Detailed here is one T cell receptor beta chain. As yet, its antigen is unknown. The sample is drawn from a study of OX40 agonist ivuxolimab in advanced cancers. The study, taken as a whole, reports: At 0.1 to 3.0 mg/kg, clonal expansion of CD4+ and CD8+ blood T cells had occurred by week 6. In the 0.1-3.0 mg/kg groups, partial responders showed among the lowest expansion.

CDR3 length: 17 residues. Trimming pared 1 base from V and 7 bases from J, leaving 23 bases between. The germline V gene encodes CDR1 SGHDT and CDR2 YYEEEE. TCRdb's table, derived via immunoSEQ multiplex PCR, lists solely in-frame clones and lacks some. The sample records 66,000 or so clones, about 90% being singletons. This sequence joins TRBV5-6 and TRBJ1-1, with a weak D call TRBD1 (5 bases). This material consisted of CD4+ or CD8+ T cells sorted from blood, taken in a trial of the OX40 agonist ivuxolimab. The TCR was taken from an adult with an advanced solid tumor such as melanoma, head and neck, liver or kidney cancer. The CDR3 sequence is CASSLLVGGGLGNEAFF. The DNA of the CDR3 is TGTGCCAGCAGCTTGTTGGTAGGCGGGGGACTCGGTAATGAAGCTTTCTTT.